These 4 T cell receptor beta chains were all obtained from the same sample, sequenced in a study of T cells after yellow fever vaccination. TCRdb re-called the 5' RACE reads through MiXCR, storing one row per CDR3 protein. The table lists 250,000 to 300,000 distinct CDR3 sequences, approximately 10% of them singletons. Sequencing used CD4+ T cells sorted from PBMCs, obtained 5 days after the yellow fever booster vaccination. The origin of the receptors is a young man who received the YFV17D yellow fever vaccine.

The V and J genes are TRBV10-3 and TRBJ2-1, with D possibly matching TRBD2 (6 bases). Germline loops: CDR1 ENHRY, CDR2 SYGVKD. Trimming removed 0 bases from V and 4 bases from J, with 7 bases in between. The CDR3 is 14 amino acids. The CDR3, as DNA: TGTGCCATCAGTGAGTCTGGGACTTACAATGAGCAGTTCTTC. Translation gives CAISESGTYNEQFF.

This chain joins TRBV30 and TRBJ1-5, with no clear D. Trimming took 0 bases from V and 5 from J, leaving 14 bases between them. CDR3 length: 15 residues. CDR1 is GTSNPN, CDR2 SVGIG, per germline (reference sequence). CDR3 nucleotides: TGTGCCTGGAGTGTTGGGTCCCCGGGAGATCAGCCCCAGCATTTT. Amino acids: CAWSVGSPGDQPQHF.

This clonotype was recorded a few times. The chain has TRBV7-9 and TRBJ2-7; 7 bases map to TRBD1. Germline V gene sequence: CDR1 SEHNR, CDR2 FQNEAQ (reference sequence). The CDR3 sequence is 14 residues long. V gave up 2 bases and J gave up 3 bases; unmatched junction bases: 4. The CDR3 sequence: CASSLHTGDYEQYV. The CDR3 DNA sequence: TGTGCCAGCAGCTTACACACAGGGGACTACGAGCAGTACGTC.

This chain's CDR3 is CASSNSRTGGYEQYF. As DNA, the CDR3 is TGTGCCAGCAGCAACTCACGGACAGGGGGCTACGAGCAGTACTTC. The rearrangement links TRBV7-2 to TRBJ2-7; 10 bases are a match to TRBD1. After removal of 5 bases from V and 3 bases from J, the junction contained 7 bases not matched to a gene. In germline, CDR1 is SGHTA, CDR2 FQGNSA. CDR3 length: 15 amino acids.